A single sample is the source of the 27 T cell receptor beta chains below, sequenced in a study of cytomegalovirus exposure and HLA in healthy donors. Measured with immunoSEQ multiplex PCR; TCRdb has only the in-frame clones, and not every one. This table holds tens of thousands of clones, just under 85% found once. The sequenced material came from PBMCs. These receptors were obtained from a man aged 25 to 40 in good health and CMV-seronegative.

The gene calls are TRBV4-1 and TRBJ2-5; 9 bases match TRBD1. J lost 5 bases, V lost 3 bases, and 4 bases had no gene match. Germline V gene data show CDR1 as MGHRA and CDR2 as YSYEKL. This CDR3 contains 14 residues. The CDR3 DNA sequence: TGCGCCAGCAGCCAGGGACAGGGTCATGAGACCCAGTACTTC. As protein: CASSQGQGHETQYF.

The chain's CDR3 is CASSPNEDSPHQETQYF. The CDR3 DNA reads as TGTGCCAGCAGTCCTAATGAGGACAGCCCCCATCAAGAGACCCAGTACTTC. The chain employs TRBV27 and TRBJ2-5; a weak D match, TRBD1 (6 bases). Per germline, CDR1 MNHEY and CDR2 SMNVEV (reference sequence). V was cut by 5 bases and J by 2 bases, with 21 bases left in between. CDR3 length: 17 amino acids.

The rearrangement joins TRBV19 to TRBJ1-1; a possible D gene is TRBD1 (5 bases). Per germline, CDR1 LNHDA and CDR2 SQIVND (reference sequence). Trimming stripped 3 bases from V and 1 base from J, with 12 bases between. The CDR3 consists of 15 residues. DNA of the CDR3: TGTGCCAGTAGTATCAACCCGGGGGGGAACACTGAAGCTTTCTTT. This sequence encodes CASSINPGGNTEAFF.

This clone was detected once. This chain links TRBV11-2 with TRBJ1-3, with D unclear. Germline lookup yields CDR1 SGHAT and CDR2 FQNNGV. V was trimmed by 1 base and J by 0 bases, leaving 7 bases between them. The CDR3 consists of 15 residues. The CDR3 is CASSLGGYSGNTIYF. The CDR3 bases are TGTGCCAGCAGCTTAGGAGGCTACTCTGGAAACACCATATATTTT.

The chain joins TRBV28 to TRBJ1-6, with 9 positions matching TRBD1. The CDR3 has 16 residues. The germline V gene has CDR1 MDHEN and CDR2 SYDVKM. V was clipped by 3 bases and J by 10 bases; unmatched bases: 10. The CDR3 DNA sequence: TGTGCCAGCAGTTTTGCACAGGGGGCTGTAAAATCACCCCTCCACTTT. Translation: CASSFAQGAVKSPLHF.

As DNA, the CDR3 is TGCGCCAGCAGCCAGTTTGGGCCGAACACCGGGGAGCTGTTTTTT. Amino acid sequence: CASSQFGPNTGELFF. The chain recombines TRBV4-1 with TRBJ2-2; D remains ambiguous. With 3 bases removed from V and 0 bases from J, the gap between germline ends came to 8 bases. The CDR3 is 15 amino acids. Germline CDR1 MGHRA, CDR2 YSYEKL.

CDR3 sequence reads: CASSLDNSGNTIYF. CDR3 coding DNA: TGCGCCAGCAGCTTGGATAACTCTGGAAACACCATATATTTT. The rearrangement joins TRBV5-1 to TRBJ1-3, with D unresolved. CDR1 SGHRS and CDR2 YFSETQ come from the germline V gene. V was shortened by 0 bases and J by 0 bases, with 4 bases between the two germline ends. This CDR3 has 14 residues.

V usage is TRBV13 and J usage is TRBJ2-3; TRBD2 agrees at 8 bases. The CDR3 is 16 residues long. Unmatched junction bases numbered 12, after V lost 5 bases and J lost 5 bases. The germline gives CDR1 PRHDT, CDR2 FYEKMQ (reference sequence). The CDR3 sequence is CASSLLAAGGGDTQYF. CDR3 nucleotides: TGTGCCAGCAGCCTACTAGCGGCAGGTGGTGGAGATACGCAGTATTTT.

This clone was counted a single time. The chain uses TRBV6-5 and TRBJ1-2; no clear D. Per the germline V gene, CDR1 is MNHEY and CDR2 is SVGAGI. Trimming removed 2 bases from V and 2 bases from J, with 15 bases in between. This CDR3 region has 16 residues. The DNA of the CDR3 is TGTGCCAGCAGTTACGACGCCTCCGGGGAGAACTATGGCTACACCTTC. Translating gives CASSYDASGENYGYTF.

CDR3 sequence (DNA): TGTGCCACCAGCAGAGTCGGGCTAGCGGGGAGCTACGAGCAGTACTTC. The encoded protein is CATSRVGLAGSYEQYF. V usage is TRBV15 and J usage is TRBJ2-7; 9 bases align to TRBD2. The CDR3 has 16 residues. Per germline, CDR1 LNHNV and CDR2 YYDKDF (reference sequence). The J segment lost 3 bases and the V segment lost 1 base, leaving 7 bases of the junction unmatched.

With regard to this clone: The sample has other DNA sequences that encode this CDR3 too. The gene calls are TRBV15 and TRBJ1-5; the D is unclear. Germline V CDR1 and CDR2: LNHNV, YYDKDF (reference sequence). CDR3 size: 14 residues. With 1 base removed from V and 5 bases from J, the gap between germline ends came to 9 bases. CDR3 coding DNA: TGTGCCACCAGCAGAGTTGGAGGAGATCAGCCCCAGCATTTT. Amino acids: CATSRVGGDQPQHF. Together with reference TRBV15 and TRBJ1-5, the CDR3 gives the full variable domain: DAMVIQNPRYQVTQFGKPVTLSCSQTLNHNVMYWYQQKSSQAPKLLFHYYDKDFNNEADTPDNFQSRRPNTSFCFLDIRSPGLGDTAMYLCATSRVGGDQPQHFGDGTRLSIL.

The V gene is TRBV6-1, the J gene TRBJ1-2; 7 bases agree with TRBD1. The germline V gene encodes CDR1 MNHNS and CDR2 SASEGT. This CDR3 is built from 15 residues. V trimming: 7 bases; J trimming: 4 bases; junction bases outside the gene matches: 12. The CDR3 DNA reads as TGTGCCAGCACACTAGACCCGGGACAGAGCTATGGCTACACCTTC. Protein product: CASTLDPGQSYGYTF.

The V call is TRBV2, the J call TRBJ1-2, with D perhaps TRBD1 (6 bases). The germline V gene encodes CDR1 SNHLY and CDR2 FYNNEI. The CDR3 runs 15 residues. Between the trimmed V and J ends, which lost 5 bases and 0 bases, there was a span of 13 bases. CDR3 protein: CASSLGQPANYGYTF. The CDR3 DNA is TGTGCCAGCAGTCTCGGACAGCCGGCTAACTATGGCTACACCTTC.

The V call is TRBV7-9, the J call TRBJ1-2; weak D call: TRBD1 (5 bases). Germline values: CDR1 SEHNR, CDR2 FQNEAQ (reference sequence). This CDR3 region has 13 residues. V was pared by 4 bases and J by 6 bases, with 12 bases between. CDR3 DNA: TGTGCCAGCAGCTCGGGACTGACTCATGGCTACACCTTC. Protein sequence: CASSSGLTHGYTF.

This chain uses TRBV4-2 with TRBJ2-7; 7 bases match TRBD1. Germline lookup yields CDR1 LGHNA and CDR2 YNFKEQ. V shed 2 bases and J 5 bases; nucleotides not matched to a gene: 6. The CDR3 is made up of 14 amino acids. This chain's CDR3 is CASSQRQGTDEQYV. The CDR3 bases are TGTGCCAGCAGCCAAAGACAGGGTACCGACGAGCAGTACGTC.

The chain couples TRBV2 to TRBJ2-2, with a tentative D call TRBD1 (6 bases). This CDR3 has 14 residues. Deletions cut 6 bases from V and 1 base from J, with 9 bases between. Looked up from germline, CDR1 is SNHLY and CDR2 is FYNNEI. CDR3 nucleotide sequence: TGTGCCAGCAGAGAACAGGGGAACACCGGGGAGCTGTTTTTT. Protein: CASREQGNTGELFF.

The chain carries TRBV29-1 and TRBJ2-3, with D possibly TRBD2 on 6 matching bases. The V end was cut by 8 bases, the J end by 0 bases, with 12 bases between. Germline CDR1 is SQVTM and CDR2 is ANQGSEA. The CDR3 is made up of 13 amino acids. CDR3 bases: TGCAGCACCGGAACTAGCAGCACAGATACGCAGTATTTT. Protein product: CSTGTSSTDTQYF.

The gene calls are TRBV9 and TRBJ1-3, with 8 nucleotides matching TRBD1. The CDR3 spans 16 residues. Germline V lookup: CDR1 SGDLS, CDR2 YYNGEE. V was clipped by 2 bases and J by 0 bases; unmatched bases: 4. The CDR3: CASSVRDRSSGNTIYF. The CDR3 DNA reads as TGTGCCAGCAGCGTTCGGGACAGGTCCTCTGGAAACACCATATATTTT.

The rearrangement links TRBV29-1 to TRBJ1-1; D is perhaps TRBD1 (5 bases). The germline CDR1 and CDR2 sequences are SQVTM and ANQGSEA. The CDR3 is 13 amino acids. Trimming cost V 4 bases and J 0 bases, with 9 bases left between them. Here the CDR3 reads CSVGRGLNTEAFF. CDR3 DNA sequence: TGCAGCGTTGGTCGGGGGTTGAACACTGAAGCTTTCTTT.

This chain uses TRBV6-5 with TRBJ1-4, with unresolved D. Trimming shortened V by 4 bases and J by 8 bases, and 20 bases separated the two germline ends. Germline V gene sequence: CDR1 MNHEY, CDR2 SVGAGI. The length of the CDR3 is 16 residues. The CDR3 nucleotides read TGTGCCAGCAGTTCTACTCGTCTCGGTAGGCGGGAAAAACTGTTTTTT. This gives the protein CASSSTRLGRREKLFF.

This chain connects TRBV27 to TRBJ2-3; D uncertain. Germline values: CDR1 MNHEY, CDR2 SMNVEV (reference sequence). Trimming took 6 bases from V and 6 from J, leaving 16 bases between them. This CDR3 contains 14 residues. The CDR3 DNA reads TGTGCCAGCAGACCCATGACTTCCTCGGATACGCAGTATTTT. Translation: CASRPMTSSDTQYF.

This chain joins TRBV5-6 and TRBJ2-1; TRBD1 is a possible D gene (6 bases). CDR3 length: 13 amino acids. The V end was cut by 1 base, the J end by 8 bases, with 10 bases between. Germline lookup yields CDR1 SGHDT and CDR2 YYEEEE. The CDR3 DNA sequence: TGTGCCAGCAGCTTGACAGGGCGCGATGAGCAGTTCTTC. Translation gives CASSLTGRDEQFF. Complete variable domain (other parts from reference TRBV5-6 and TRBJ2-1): DAGVTQSPTHLIKTRGQQVTLRCSPKSGHDTVSWYQQALGQGPQFIFQYYEEEERQRGNFPDRFSGHQFPNYSSELNVNALLLGDSALYLCASSLTGRDEQFFGPGTRLTVL.

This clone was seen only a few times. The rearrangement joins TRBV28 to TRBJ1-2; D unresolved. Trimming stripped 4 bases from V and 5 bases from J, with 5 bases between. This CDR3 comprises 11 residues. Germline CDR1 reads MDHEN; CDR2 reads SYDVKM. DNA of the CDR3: TGTGCCAGCAGTTCCCAGTATGGCTACACCTTC. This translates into CASSSQYGYTF.

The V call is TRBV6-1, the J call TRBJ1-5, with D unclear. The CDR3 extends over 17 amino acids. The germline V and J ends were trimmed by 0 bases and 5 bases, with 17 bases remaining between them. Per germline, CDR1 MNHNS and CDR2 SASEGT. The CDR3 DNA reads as TGTGCCAGCAGTGAAGCACACAGTCGTCGGGGATATCAGCCCCAGCATTTT. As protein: CASSEAHSRRGYQPQHF.

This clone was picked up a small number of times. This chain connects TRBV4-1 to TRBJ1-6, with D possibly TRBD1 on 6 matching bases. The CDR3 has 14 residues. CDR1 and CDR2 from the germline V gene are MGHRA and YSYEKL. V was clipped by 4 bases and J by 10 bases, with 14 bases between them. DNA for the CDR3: TGCGCCAGCAGCCTCCAGGGGATAGGGTCACCCCTCCACTTT. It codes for CASSLQGIGSPLHF.

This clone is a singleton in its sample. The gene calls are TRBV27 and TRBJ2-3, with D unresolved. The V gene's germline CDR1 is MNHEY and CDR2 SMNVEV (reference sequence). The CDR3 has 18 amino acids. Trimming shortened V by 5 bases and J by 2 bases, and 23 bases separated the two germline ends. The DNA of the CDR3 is TGTGCCAGCAGTCGAAAGGCGGTTTATCCTCCTAACACAGATACGCAGTATTTT. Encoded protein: CASSRKAVYPPNTDTQYF.

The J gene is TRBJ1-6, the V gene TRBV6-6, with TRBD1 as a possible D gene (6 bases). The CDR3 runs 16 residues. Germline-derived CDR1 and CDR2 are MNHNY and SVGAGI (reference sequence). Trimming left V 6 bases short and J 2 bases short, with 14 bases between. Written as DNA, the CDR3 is TGTGCCAGCAGGCGGGGGGCAAGAACCTATAATTCACCCCTCCACTTT. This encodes CASRRGARTYNSPLHF.